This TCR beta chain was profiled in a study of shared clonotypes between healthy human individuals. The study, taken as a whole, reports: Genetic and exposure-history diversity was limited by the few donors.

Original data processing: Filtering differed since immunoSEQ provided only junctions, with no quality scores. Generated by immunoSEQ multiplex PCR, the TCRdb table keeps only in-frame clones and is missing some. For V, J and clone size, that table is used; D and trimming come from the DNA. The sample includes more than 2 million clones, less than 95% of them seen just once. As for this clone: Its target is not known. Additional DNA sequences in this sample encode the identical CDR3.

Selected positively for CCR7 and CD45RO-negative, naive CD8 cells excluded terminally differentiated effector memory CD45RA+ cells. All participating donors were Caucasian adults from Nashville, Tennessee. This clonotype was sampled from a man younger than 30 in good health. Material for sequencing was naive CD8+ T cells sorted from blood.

For the CDR3, the DNA is TGTGCCAGCAGCTTACGAACCGGGGCCAACGTCCTGACTTTC. This translates into CASSLRTGANVLTF. The V call is TRBV5-8, the J call TRBJ2-6; D gene unclear. The CDR3 is 14 residues long. Germline CDR1 reads SGHTS; CDR2 reads YDEGEE. Between the trimmed V and J ends, which lost 2 bases and 4 bases, there was a span of 7 bases.